This TCR beta chain was obtained from a study of T cells in Graves' hyperthyroidism and ophthalmopathy. Notes on the study in general: Within blood appeared most thyroid clonotypes that had expanded above 0.001.

CDR3 length: 11 amino acids. The germline V gene encodes CDR1 DFQATT and CDR2 SNEGSKA (reference sequence). Each person with ophthalmopathy scored at least 3 on the Clinical Activity Score, reached NOSPECS grade 4 or higher, and had been ill under 3 months. Uncontrolled infection, other autoimmune disease, pregnancy or lactation disqualified patients from enrolment. This clonotype was seen repeatedly, ten times or more. Its antigen remains unidentified. Using RNA transcripts as the source, TCR beta CDR3 regions were amplified. The HTBI set primed first-round TCR CDR3 RT-PCR. TCRdb reanalysed the multiplex PCR reads using MiXCR and keeps one entry per CDR3 protein. The sample has 500,000 to 650,000 distinct CDR3 sequences, about a sixth seen once.

Sequenced material: blood. This clonotype originated in a woman under 30 with Graves' ophthalmopathy. The chain carries TRBV20-1 and TRBJ2-3; either TRBD1 or TRBD2 may supply D (5 bases each). The CDR3 reads CRGGTTDTQYF. In nucleotides, the CDR3 is TGCAGAGGTGGGACCACAGATACGCAGTATTTT.